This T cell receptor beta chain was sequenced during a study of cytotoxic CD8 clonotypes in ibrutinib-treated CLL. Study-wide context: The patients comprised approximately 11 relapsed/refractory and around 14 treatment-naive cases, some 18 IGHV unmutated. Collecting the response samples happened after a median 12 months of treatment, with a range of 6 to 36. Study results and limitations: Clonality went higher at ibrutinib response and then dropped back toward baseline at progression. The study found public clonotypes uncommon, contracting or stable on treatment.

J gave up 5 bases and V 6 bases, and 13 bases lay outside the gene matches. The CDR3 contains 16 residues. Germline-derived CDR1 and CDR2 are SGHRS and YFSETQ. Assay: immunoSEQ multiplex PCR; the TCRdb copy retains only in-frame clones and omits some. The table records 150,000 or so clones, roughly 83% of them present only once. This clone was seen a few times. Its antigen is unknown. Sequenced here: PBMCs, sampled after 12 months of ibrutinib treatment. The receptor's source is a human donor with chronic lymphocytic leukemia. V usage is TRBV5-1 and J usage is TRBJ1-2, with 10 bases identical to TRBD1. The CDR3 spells CASNRAPGQGPYGYTF. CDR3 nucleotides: TGCGCCAGCAACCGAGCCCCGGGACAGGGGCCATATGGCTACACCTTC.